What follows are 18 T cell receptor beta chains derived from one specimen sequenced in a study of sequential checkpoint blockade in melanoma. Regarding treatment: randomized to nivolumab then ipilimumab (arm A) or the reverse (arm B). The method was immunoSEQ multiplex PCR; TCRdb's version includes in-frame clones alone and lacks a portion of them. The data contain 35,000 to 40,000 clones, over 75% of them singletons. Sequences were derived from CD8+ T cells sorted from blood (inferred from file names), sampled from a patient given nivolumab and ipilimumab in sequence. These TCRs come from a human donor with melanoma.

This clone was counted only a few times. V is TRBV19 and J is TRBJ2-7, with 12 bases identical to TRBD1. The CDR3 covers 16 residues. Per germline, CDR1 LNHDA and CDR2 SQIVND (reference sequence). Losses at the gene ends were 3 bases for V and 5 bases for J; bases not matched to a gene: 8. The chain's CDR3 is CASSIVSGQGAHEQYV. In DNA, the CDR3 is TGTGCCAGTAGTATTGTTTCGGGACAGGGGGCCCACGAGCAGTACGTC.

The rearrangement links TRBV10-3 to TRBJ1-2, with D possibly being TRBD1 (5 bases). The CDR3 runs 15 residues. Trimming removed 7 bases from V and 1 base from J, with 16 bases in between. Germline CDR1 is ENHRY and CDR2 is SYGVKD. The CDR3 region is CAITHRSTLNYGYTF. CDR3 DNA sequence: TGTGCCATCACTCACAGGTCAACTCTTAACTATGGCTACACCTTC.

For the CDR3, the DNA is TGTGCCAGCAGTCCGGAGTTACGCGCCTACGAGCAGTACTTC. This translates into CASSPELRAYEQYF. V and J are TRBV27 and TRBJ2-7; D not certain. The CDR3 has 14 residues. Germline CDR1 is MNHEY and CDR2 is SMNVEV (reference sequence). V lost 5 bases and J lost 2, with 13 bases in between.

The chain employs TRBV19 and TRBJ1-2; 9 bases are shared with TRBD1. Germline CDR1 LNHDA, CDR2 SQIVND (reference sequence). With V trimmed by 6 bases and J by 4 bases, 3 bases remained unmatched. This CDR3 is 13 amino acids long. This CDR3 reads CASSQTGGYGYTF. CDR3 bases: TGTGCCAGTAGCCAGACAGGGGGCTATGGCTACACCTTC.

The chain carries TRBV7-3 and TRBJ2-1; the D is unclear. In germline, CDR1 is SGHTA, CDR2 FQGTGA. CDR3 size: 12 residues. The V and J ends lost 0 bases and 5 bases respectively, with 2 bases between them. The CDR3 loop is CASSLTDNEQFF. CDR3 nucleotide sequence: TGTGCCAGCAGCTTAACCGACAATGAGCAGTTCTTC.

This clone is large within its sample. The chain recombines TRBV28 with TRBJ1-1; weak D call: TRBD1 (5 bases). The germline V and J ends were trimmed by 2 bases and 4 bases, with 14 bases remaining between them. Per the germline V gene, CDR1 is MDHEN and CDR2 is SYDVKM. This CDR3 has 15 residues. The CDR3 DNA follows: TGTGCCAGCAGTTTAACCGGGGGAGGAATCACTGAAGCTTTCTTT. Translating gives CASSLTGGGITEAFF.

DNA for the CDR3: TGTGCCAGCAGTTCCCTCCTGGGGGGTCTAATCTACGAGCAGTACTTC. It translates to CASSSLLGGLIYEQYF. The V and J genes are TRBV27 and TRBJ2-7; maybe TRBD2 (6 bases). The V end was cut by 4 bases, the J end by 3 bases, with 19 bases between. From germline, CDR1 is MNHEY and CDR2 SMNVEV (reference sequence). The CDR3 totals 16 residues.

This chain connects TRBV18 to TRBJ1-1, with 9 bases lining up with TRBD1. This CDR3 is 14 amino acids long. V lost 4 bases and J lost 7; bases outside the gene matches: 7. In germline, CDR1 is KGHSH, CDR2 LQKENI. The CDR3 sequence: CASSRGTGFGEAFF. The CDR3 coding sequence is TGTGCCAGCTCACGAGGGACAGGGTTCGGTGAAGCTTTCTTT.

CDR3 DNA sequence: TGTGCCAGCAGTGGCCTGACTAGCGGATACTCCTACAATGAGCAGTTCTTC. It yields the protein CASSGLTSGYSYNEQFF. V is TRBV6-1 and J is TRBJ2-1; 9 nucleotides align to TRBD2. Germline-derived CDR1 and CDR2 are MNHNS and SASEGT. The CDR3 sequence is 17 residues long. J gave up 0 bases and V 4 bases, and 7 bases lay outside the gene matches.

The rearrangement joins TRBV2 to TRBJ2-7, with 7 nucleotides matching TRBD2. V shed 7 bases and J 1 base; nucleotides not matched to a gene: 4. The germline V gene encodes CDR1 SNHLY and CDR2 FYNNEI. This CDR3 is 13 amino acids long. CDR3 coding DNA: TGTGCCAGCAAAACTAGCGCTTCCTACGAGCAGTACGTC. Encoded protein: CASKTSASYEQYV.

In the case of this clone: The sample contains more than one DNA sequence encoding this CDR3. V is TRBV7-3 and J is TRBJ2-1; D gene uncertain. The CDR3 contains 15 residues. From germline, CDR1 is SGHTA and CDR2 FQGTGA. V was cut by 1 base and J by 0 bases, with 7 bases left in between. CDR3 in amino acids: CASSLSGSSYNEQFF. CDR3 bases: TGTGCCAGCAGCTTAAGCGGCAGCTCCTACAATGAGCAGTTCTTC.

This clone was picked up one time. The CDR3 region is CASSLRGPYNEQFF. CDR3 nucleotide sequence: TGTGCCAGCAGTTTAAGGGGCCCCTACAATGAGCAGTTCTTC. The chain employs TRBV28 and TRBJ2-1, with D possibly matching TRBD1 (5 bases). This CDR3 is 14 amino acids long. Trimming stripped 2 bases from V and 2 bases from J, with 7 bases between. Germline V gene lookup returns CDR1 MDHEN and CDR2 SYDVKM.

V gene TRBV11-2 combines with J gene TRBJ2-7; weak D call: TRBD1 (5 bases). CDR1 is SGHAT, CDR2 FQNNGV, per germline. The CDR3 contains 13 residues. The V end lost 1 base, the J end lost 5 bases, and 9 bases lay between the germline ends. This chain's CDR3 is CASSLGQGDEQYV. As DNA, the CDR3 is TGTGCCAGCAGCTTAGGGCAGGGCGACGAGCAGTACGTC.

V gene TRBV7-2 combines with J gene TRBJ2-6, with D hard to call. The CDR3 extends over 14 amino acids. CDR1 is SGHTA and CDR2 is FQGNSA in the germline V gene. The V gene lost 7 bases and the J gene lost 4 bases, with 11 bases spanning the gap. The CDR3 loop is CASNYWSGANVLTF. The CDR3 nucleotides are TGTGCCAGCAACTACTGGTCCGGGGCCAACGTCCTGACTTTC.

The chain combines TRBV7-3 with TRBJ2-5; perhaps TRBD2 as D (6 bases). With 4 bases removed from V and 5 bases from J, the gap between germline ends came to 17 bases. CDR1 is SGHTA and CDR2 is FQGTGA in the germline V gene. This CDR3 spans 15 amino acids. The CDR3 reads CASSSVGGMGETQYF. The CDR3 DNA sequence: TGTGCCAGCAGCTCCGTAGGCGGGATGGGGGAGACCCAGTACTTC. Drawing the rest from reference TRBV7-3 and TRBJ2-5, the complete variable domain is GAGVSQTPSNKVTEKGKYVELRCDPISGHTALYWYRQSLGQGPEFLIYFQGTGAADDSGLPNDRFFAVRPEGSVSTLKIQRTERGDSAVYLCASSSVGGMGETQYFGPGTRLLVL.

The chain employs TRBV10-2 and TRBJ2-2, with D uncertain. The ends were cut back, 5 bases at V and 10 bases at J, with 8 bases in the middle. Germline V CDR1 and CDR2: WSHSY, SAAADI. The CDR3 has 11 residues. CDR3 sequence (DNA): TGCGCCAGCAGTACCGGGTTGGAGCTGTTTTTT. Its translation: CASSTGLELFF.

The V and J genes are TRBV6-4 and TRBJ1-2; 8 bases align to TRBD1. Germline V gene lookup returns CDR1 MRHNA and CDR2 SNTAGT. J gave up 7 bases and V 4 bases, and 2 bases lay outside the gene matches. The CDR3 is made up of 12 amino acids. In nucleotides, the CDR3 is TGTGCCAGCAGTGCAGGGGGCGGTGGCTACACCTTC. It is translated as CASSAGGGGYTF.

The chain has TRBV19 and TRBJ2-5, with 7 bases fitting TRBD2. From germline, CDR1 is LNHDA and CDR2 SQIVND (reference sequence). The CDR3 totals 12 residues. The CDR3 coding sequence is TGTGCGGCTAGCGGTGATCAAGAGACCCAGTACTTC. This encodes CAASGDQETQYF.